Shown below are 5 T cell receptor beta chains from a single sample sequenced in a study of T-cell reconstitution after alpha-beta-depleted transplantation in children. Preparation of the TCRbeta library used unique molecular identifiers. TCRdb reprocessed the PCR reads via MiXCR and lists one record per CDR3 protein. This table holds approximately 630,000 distinct CDR3 sequences, around 13% found once. Sequencing used PBMCs, obtained before TCRalphabeta/CD19-depleted stem cell transplant. These receptors all stem from a girl aged 2 to 9 with congenital amegakaryocytic thrombocytopenia, due to receive a stem cell transplant.

The J gene is TRBJ2-1, the V gene TRBV5-1, with 10 bases that match TRBD2. V shed 2 bases, J shed 3 bases, and the junction held 5 bases outside the gene matches. Germline lookup yields CDR1 SGHRS and CDR2 YFSETQ. CDR3 length: 16 amino acids. The CDR3, as DNA: TGCGCCAGCAGCTTTGTCCTAGCGGGAGTCTACAATGAGCAGTTCTTC. This translates into CASSFVLAGVYNEQFF.

This clonotype was detected many times. The chain uses TRBV20-1 and TRBJ2-2; no firm D call. This CDR3 has 13 amino acids. V shed 2 bases and J shed 0 bases, with 4 bases lying between them. CDR1 and CDR2 from the germline V gene are DFQATT and SNEGSKA (reference sequence). The CDR3 DNA reads TGCAGTGCTAGACCCCCGAACACCGGGGAGCTGTTTTTT. Encoded protein: CSARPPNTGELFF.

This clonotype was recorded at least ten times. The chain combines TRBV5-1 with TRBJ2-1; no definite D call. The ends were cut back, 0 bases at V and 5 bases at J, with 6 bases in the middle. CDR3 size: 13 residues. Germline V gene lookup returns CDR1 SGHRS and CDR2 YFSETQ. In DNA, the CDR3 is TGCGCCAGCAGCTTGGAGTTCGACAATGAGCAGTTCTTC. It is translated as CASSLEFDNEQFF.

This rearrangement joins TRBV3-1 to TRBJ2-1, with D perhaps being TRBD1 or TRBD2 (5 bases each). This CDR3 is 12 amino acids long. Trimming took 1 base from V and 15 from J, leaving 13 bases between them. CDR1 LGHDT and CDR2 YNNKEL come from the germline V gene (reference sequence). CDR3 in amino acids: CASSQGDGLGFF. The CDR3 DNA is TGTGCCAGCAGCCAAGGGGACGGACTGGGGTTCTTC.

This clonotype was recorded at least ten times. The gene calls are TRBV6-1 and TRBJ2-7, with 8 bases that match TRBD1. The germline CDR1 and CDR2 sequences are MNHNS and SASEGT. The CDR3 is 15 amino acids. Trimming cost V 5 bases and J 3 bases; bases outside gene matches: 9. CDR3 sequence: CASSTHRTGIYEQYF. DNA for the CDR3: TGTGCCAGCAGTACCCATAGGACAGGGATCTACGAGCAGTACTTC.